The entry that follows covers one T cell receptor (beta chain) sequence. Its antigen is not identified. The CDR3 sequence is 12 residues long. The germline V gene has CDR1 SEHNR and CDR2 FQNEAQ (reference sequence). V shed 5 bases, J shed 7 bases, and the junction held 2 bases outside the gene matches. This sample was included in a study of graft-versus-host responses after intestinal transplantation. Study at large: Each recipient received a multivisceral, liver-intestinal, or isolated intestinal graft.

Method: immunoSEQ multiplex PCR; TCRdb's copy keeps in-frame clones and lacks some. The sample holds about 70,000 clones, nearly 90% seen once. General observations from the study: Present in recipient marrow, GvH clones included some that appeared first in ileum or blood. Patients who carried graft-donor T cell macrochimerism also had high graft-versus-host to host-versus-graft clonal ratios in their allografts.

The sequenced sample was unstimulated CD8+ T cells sorted from spleen or lymph node cells, obtained before transplant. The chain employs TRBV7-9 and TRBJ1-2, with 9 bases matching TRBD1. This sequence was found in a human donor who was the organ donor for an intestinal transplant. The CDR3 DNA sequence: TGTGCCAGCAGCCCGGACAGGGGTGGCTACACCTTC. Translated, it gives CASSPDRGGYTF.